These 23 T cell receptor beta chains came from one sample sequenced in a study of OX40 agonist ivuxolimab in advanced cancers. Some clones are missing from TCRdb's copy, which holds only in-frame ones; the method was immunoSEQ multiplex PCR. Found here are some 59,000 clones, 87% of them singletons; the top ten hold about a sixth. Sequences were derived from CD4+ or CD8+ T cells sorted from blood, sampled in a trial of the OX40 agonist ivuxolimab. Receptors originate from an adult with an advanced solid tumor such as melanoma, head and neck, liver or kidney cancer.

The chain uses TRBV14 and TRBJ2-7, with TRBD1 matching over 9 bases. J gave up 3 bases and V 1 base, and 10 bases lay outside the gene matches. This CDR3 has 17 amino acids. Germline V gives CDR1 SGHDN, CDR2 FVKESK. In DNA form, the CDR3 reads TGTGCCAGCAGCCAAGGAGACAGGGGGTCGTACTACTACGAGCAGTACTTC. Translated, it gives CASSQGDRGSYYYEQYF.

This chain connects TRBV28 to TRBJ1-2; weak D call: TRBD1 (5 bases). Germline CDR1 and CDR2: MDHEN and SYDVKM. Trimming pared 3 bases from V and 2 bases from J, leaving 7 bases between. The CDR3 has 13 residues. In nucleotides, the CDR3 is TGTGCCAGCAGTTTTGACAGAAACTATGGCTACACCTTC. It specifies CASSFDRNYGYTF.

V and J are TRBV19 and TRBJ2-1, with D perhaps TRBD2 (6 bases). This CDR3 comprises 12 residues. Germline-derived CDR1 and CDR2 are LNHDA and SQIVND (reference sequence). The V end lost 2 bases, the J end lost 10 bases, and 9 bases lay between the germline ends. Here the CDR3 reads CASSILAGEQFF. CDR3 sequence (DNA): TGTGCCAGTAGTATATTGGCGGGAGAGCAGTTCTTC.

This rearrangement joins TRBV2 to TRBJ1-3; D unresolved. The length of the CDR3 is 12 residues. The V gene's germline CDR1 is SNHLY and CDR2 FYNNEI. V gave up 5 bases and J gave up 4 bases, with 6 bases separating them. The CDR3 sequence: CASSFLGNTIYF. The CDR3 DNA reads TGTGCCAGCAGTTTTCTCGGAAACACCATATATTTT.

The rearrangement links TRBV29-1 to TRBJ2-5; D is possibly TRBD2 (6 bases). Germline V gene sequence: CDR1 SQVTM, CDR2 ANQGSEA. The length of the CDR3 is 12 residues. Trimming shortened V by 6 bases and J by 4 bases, and 12 bases separated the two germline ends. The CDR3 region is CSVPGVGETQYF. CDR3 DNA sequence: TGCAGCGTACCGGGGGTGGGAGAGACCCAGTACTTC.

The chain couples TRBV2 to TRBJ2-5, with D tentatively TRBD2 (5 bases). V was clipped by 4 bases and J by 5 bases, with 20 bases between them. The CDR3 spans 16 residues. Germline lookup yields CDR1 SNHLY and CDR2 FYNNEI. CDR3 in amino acids: CASSGKGVAFMETQYF. The DNA of the CDR3 is TGTGCCAGCAGTGGGAAGGGAGTAGCGTTTATGGAGACCCAGTACTTC.

The chain combines TRBV4-1 with TRBJ1-4; D call uncertain. Germline CDR1 reads MGHRA; CDR2 reads YSYEKL. This CDR3 is built from 17 residues. The ends were cut back, 2 bases at V and 4 bases at J, with 17 bases in the middle. The CDR3 DNA is TGCGCCAGCAGCCAACAACGGAGACGGCCGCTTAATGAAAAACTGTTTTTT. It yields the protein CASSQQRRRPLNEKLFF.

This chain joins TRBV5-1 and TRBJ2-1; TRBD2 agrees at 11 bases. The CDR3 loop spans 16 amino acids. The junction had 4 bases not matched to a gene; V was cut back by 0 bases and J by 5 bases. From germline, CDR1 is SGHRS and CDR2 YFSETQ. As DNA, the CDR3 is TGCGCCAGCAGCTTGGCAGGACTAGCGGGTCACAATGAGCAGTTCTTC. Its protein product is CASSLAGLAGHNEQFF.

This sequence joins TRBV10-3 and TRBJ2-5, with D unresolved. CDR1 and CDR2 (germline): ENHRY, SYGVKD. V lost 11 bases, J lost 0 bases, and 7 bases lay in between. The CDR3 spans 11 residues. The CDR3 is CAVSYQETQYF. The DNA of the CDR3 is TGTGCCGTAAGTTACCAAGAGACCCAGTACTTC.

With regard to this clone: The sample holds other DNA sequences that translate to the same CDR3. The rearrangement links TRBV7-9 to TRBJ2-7; D remains unclear. The V gene's germline CDR1 is SEHNR and CDR2 FQNEAQ (reference sequence). V lost 5 bases to trimming and J lost 0 bases, with 5 bases between them. The length of the CDR3 is 12 residues. CDR3 nucleotides: TGTGCCAGCAGCCTGAGCTCCTACGAGCAGTACTTC. It yields the protein CASSLSSYEQYF.

This rearrangement joins TRBV28 to TRBJ1-5; TRBD1 aligns across 7 bases. The CDR3 is made up of 14 amino acids. Germline V gene lookup returns CDR1 MDHEN and CDR2 SYDVKM. Trimming at V came to 5 bases and at J to 4 bases, leaving 5 bases not matched to a gene. This CDR3 reads CASSPPGGNQPQHF. The DNA of the CDR3 is TGTGCCAGCAGTCCCCCAGGGGGGAATCAGCCCCAGCATTTT.

The genes are TRBV7-3 and TRBJ2-1; 7 bases fit TRBD2. Germline lookup yields CDR1 SGHTA and CDR2 FQGTGA. The CDR3 covers 13 residues. Germline trimming cut 5 bases from V and 5 bases from J; bases unmatched to any gene: 3. CDR3 sequence reads: CASSQTSDNEQFF. CDR3 nucleotides: TGTGCCAGCAGCCAAACTAGCGACAATGAGCAGTTCTTC.

The chain combines TRBV5-6 with TRBJ1-3; no clear D. The V and J ends lost 4 bases and 0 bases respectively, with 8 bases between them. Germline CDR1 reads SGHDT; CDR2 reads YYEEEE. CDR3 size: 14 residues. The CDR3 loop is CASSVDRSGNTIYF. CDR3 sequence (DNA): TGTGCCAGCAGCGTGGACCGCTCTGGAAACACCATATATTTT.

The chain recombines TRBV15 with TRBJ2-3; perhaps D is TRBD1 or TRBD2 (5 bases each). V was clipped by 3 bases and J by 8 bases, with 12 bases between them. The CDR3 is made up of 13 amino acids. Germline CDR1 and CDR2: LNHNV and YYDKDF (reference sequence). As DNA, the CDR3 is TGTGCCACCAGCAGTGCGGTTGGGGGTACGCAGTATTTT. It is translated as CATSSAVGGTQYF.

The chain links TRBV2 to TRBJ2-7; no firm D call. The CDR3 extends over 13 amino acids. CDR1 is SNHLY and CDR2 is FYNNEI in the germline V gene. Trimming left V 6 bases short and J 3 bases short, with 12 bases between. The DNA for the CDR3 is TGTGCCAGCAGAGTCGACGGAAACTACGAGCAGTACTTC. The encoded protein is CASRVDGNYEQYF.

V gene TRBV19 combines with J gene TRBJ2-2, with D perhaps matching TRBD2 (7 bases). Per the germline V gene, CDR1 is LNHDA and CDR2 is SQIVND (reference sequence). The CDR3 is made up of 15 amino acids. V dropped 6 bases and J dropped 5 bases, with 16 bases sitting between them. In DNA form, the CDR3 reads TGTGCCAGTAGATTCGGGGGGCCTGGGACCGGGGAGCTGTTTTTT. Protein sequence: CASRFGGPGTGELFF.

The V gene is TRBV6-5, the J gene TRBJ1-3; no clear D. Looked up from germline, CDR1 is MNHEY and CDR2 is SVGAGI. This CDR3 spans 15 amino acids. V was pared by 5 bases and J by 0 bases, with 11 bases between. As DNA, the CDR3 is TGTGCCAGCAGTAAAGTTGTGCCCTCTGGAAACACCATATATTTT. This codes for CASSKVVPSGNTIYF.

The chain has TRBV10-1 and TRBJ2-3; D possibly corresponds to TRBD2 (6 bases). The CDR3 consists of 16 residues. Trimming cost V 0 bases and J 0 bases, with 10 bases left between them. CDR1 and CDR2 (germline): WNHNN, SYGVQD (reference sequence). The CDR3 coding sequence is TGCGCCAGCAGTGAGTCGGTAGCGGTTAGCACAGATACGCAGTATTTT. Translation: CASSESVAVSTDTQYF.

V usage is TRBV6-1 and J usage is TRBJ2-7; 10 bases map to TRBD1. Germline V gives CDR1 MNHNS, CDR2 SASEGT. The CDR3 has 15 residues. Unmatched junction bases numbered 8, after V lost 4 bases and J lost 5 bases. The CDR3 bases are TGTGCCAGCAGTGGATACGGGACAGGGGACCACGAGCAGTACTTC. Encoded protein: CASSGYGTGDHEQYF.

The rearrangement uses TRBV7-9 and TRBJ2-5; 12 bases match TRBD1. Gene TRBJ2-7 matches the end of the DNA better, so the J call may be wrong. Germline CDR1 SEHNR, CDR2 FQNEAQ (reference sequence). The CDR3 runs 16 residues. The CDR3 DNA sequence: TGTGCCAGCAGCTTAAGGCCGGGGACAGGGGGCGACGAGCAGTACTTC. It is translated as CASSLRPGTGGDEQYF.

This clone appeared a single time. This rearrangement joins TRBV5-6 to TRBJ2-5, with 10 bases aligning to TRBD1. The J call is doubtful: the DNA matches TRBJ2-7 better. CDR1 and CDR2 from the germline V gene are SGHDT and YYEEEE. This CDR3 has 14 amino acids. The CDR3 DNA reads as TGTGCCAGCAGCTTAGGGGACAGGGGCTACGAGCAGTACTTC. Translated: CASSLGDRGYEQYF.

This rearrangement joins TRBV5-8 to TRBJ2-7; D is possibly TRBD1 (6 bases). CDR3 length: 15 residues. The germline gives CDR1 SGHTS, CDR2 YDEGEE. V lost 4 bases and J lost 0, with 14 bases in between. CDR3 amino acids: CASSRWWDNSYEQYF. CDR3 sequence (DNA): TGTGCCAGCAGCCGCTGGTGGGACAACTCCTACGAGCAGTACTTC.

This sequence joins TRBV28 and TRBJ1-5; a weak D match, TRBD1 (5 bases). V shed 2 bases and J shed 3 bases, with 11 bases lying between them. The CDR3 totals 15 residues. Looked up from germline, CDR1 is MDHEN and CDR2 is SYDVKM. CDR3 region: CASSLAGHHNQPQHF. CDR3 DNA sequence: TGTGCCAGCAGTTTAGCCGGACACCACAATCAGCCCCAGCATTTT.